This TCR beta chain derives from a study of cytomegalovirus exposure and HLA in healthy donors. General observations from the study: Reports showed the classifier diagnosing cytomegalovirus status with high specificity and sensitivity. TCR association rates varied by HLA locus in a later analysis, with DRB1 highest and HLA-C lowest. It was confirmed in vitro that a few of the CMV-associated chains were specific for CMV antigens.

The germline V and J ends were trimmed by 4 bases and 1 base, with 14 bases remaining between them. Germline V gene lookup returns CDR1 SGHRS and CDR2 YFSETQ. This CDR3 spans 15 amino acids. Both 60 Vbeta primers and 13 Jbeta primers went into the PCR. Authors' analysis steps: Around 9.9 million shared chains were among the approximately 80 million unique TCR beta chains that a later analysis counted. Sequencing used immunoSEQ multiplex PCR; TCRdb keeps in-frame clones, though not all of them. D and trimming come from the DNA, and the V and J calls and clone size come from that table. The profile shows under 150,000 clones, around three quarters of them singletons. As regards this clone: Its cognate antigen is unknown.

Sequencing was carried out using PBMCs. The chain couples TRBV5-1 to TRBJ2-5; maybe TRBD2 (6 bases). The receptor's source is a man in his forties or fifties in good health and CMV-seropositive. CDR3 sequence: CASSNPSEPQETQYF. The CDR3 region has the DNA TGCGCCAGCAGCAACCCTAGCGAACCCCAAGAGACCCAGTACTTC. Based on the CDR3 plus reference TRBV5-1 and TRBJ2-5, the full variable domain is KAGVTQTPRYLIKTRGQQVTLSCSPISGHRSVSWYQQTPGQGLQFLFEYFSETQRNKGNFPGRFSGRQFSNSRSEMNVSTLELGDSALYLCASSNPSEPQETQYFGPGTRLLVL.